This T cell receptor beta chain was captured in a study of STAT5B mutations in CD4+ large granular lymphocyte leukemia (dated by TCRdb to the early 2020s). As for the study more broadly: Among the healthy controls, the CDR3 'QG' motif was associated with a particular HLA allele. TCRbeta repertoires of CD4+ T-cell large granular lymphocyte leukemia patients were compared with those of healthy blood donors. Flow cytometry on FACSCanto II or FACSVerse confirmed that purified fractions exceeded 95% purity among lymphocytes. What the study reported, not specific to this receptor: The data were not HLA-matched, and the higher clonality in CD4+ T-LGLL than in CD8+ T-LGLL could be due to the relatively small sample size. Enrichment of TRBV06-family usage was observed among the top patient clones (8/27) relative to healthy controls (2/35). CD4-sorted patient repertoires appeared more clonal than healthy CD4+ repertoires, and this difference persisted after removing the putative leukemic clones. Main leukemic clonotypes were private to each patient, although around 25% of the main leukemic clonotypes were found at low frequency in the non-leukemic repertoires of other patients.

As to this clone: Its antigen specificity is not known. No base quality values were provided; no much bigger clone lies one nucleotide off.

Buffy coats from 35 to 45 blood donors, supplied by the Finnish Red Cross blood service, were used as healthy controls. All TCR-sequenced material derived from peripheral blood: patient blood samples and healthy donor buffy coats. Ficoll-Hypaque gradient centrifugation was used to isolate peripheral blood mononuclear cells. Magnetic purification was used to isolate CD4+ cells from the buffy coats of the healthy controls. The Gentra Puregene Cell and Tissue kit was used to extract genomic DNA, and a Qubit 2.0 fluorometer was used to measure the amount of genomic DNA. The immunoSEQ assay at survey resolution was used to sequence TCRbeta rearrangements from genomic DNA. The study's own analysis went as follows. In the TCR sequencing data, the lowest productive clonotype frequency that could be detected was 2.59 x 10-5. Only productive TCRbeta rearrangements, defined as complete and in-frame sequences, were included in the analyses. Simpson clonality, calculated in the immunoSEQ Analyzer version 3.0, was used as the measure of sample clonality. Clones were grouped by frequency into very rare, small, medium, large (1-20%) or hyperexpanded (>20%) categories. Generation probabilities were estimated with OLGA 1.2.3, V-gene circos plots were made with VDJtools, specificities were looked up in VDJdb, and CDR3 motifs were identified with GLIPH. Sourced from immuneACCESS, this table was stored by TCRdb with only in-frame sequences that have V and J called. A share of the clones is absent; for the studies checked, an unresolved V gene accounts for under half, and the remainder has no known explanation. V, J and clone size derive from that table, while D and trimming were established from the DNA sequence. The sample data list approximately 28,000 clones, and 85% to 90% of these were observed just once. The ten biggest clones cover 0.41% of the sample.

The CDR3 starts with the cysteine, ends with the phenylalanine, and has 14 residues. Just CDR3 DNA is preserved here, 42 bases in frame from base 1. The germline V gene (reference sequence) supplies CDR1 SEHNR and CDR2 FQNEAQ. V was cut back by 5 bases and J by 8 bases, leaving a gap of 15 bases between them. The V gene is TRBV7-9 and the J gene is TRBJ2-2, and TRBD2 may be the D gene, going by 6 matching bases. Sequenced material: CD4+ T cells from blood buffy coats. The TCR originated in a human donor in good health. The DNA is TGTGCCAGCAGCCCGACTAGTGTTTCAGGGGAGCTGTTTTTT. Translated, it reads CASSPTSVSGELFF.